This TCR beta chain was documented in a study of blood T cell repertoires in COVID-19. Under the authors' procedure: It was from reference gene primer amplification that nucleated cell counts were estimated. Here immunoSEQ multiplex PCR was the method, and the copy in TCRdb shows in-frame clones only, minus some. Clonal size and the V and J genes are those of that table, whereas D and trimming came from the DNA. Of under 95,000 clones in the sample, around 87% are singletons; the top ten hold about 5%. The source is a woman aged 80 or older with acute or convalescent COVID-19. Sequencing was performed on peripheral blood.

In nucleotides, the CDR3 is TGTGCCAGCACGTTGGGACTAGTCTACACCGGGGAGCTGTTTTTT. Residues: CASTLGLVYTGELFF. The chain joins TRBV2 to TRBJ2-2, with 8 positions matching TRBD2. The V segment lost 7 bases and the J segment 3 bases; nucleotides outside the gene matches: 7. This CDR3 is 15 amino acids long. Per the germline V gene, CDR1 is SNHLY and CDR2 is FYNNEI.